This TCR beta chain was recovered during a study of T cells and Merkel cell carcinoma outcomes. Method: immunoSEQ multiplex PCR; TCRdb's copy keeps in-frame clones and lacks some. The table includes about 1,900 clones, about 92% detected once. CDR3 size: 15 residues. Germline lookup yields CDR1 SGHVS and CDR2 FNYEAQ. V shed 4 bases and J 3 bases; nucleotides not matched to a gene: 7. Comments on this clone: Its specificity is not known.

Study findings and constraints: Repertoire plus T-cell density reportedly predicted Merkel cell carcinoma outcomes.

Sequencing was performed on tumor tissue from Merkel cell carcinoma. This sequence originates from a human donor with Merkel cell carcinoma. This sequence joins TRBV7-6 and TRBJ2-7; 9 bases align to TRBD1. The CDR3 region has the DNA TGTGCCAGCAGCTCGGACAGGGGCCTCTTCTACGAGCAGTACTTC. It codes for CASSSDRGLFYEQYF.